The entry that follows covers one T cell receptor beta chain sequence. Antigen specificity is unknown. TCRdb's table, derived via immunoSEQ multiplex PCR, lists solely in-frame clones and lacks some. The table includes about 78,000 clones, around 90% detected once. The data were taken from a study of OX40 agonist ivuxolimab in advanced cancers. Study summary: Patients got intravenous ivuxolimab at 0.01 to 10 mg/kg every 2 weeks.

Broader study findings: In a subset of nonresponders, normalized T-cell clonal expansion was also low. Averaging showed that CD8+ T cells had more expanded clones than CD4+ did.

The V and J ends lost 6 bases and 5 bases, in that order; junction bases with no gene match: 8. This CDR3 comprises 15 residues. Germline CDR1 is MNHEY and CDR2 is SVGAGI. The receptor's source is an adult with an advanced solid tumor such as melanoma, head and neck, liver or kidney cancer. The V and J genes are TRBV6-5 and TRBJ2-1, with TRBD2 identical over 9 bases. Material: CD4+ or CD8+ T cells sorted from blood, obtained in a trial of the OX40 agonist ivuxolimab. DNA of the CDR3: TGTGCCAGCAGGTTGAGCGGGAGGCCCAACAATGAGCAGTTCTTC. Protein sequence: CASRLSGRPNNEQFF.